The rows below give T cell receptor beta chains drawn from one sample of a study of T-cell memory formation after mild COVID-19. TCRdb processed the 5' RACE reads anew with MiXCR; each CDR3 protein has one entry. The sample holds approximately 100,000 distinct CDR3 sequences, roughly 10% seen once. The sample was PBMCs or a T cell subset sorted from them (not recorded which). These receptors originate from a man aged 18 to 29 who had mild COVID-19 (a few samples of this study predate the infection). Cell type and time point are not known. Both conserved end residues are part of each CDR3. A D gene is named only where the DNA matches it firmly. A clone size is listed for some rows: how often the clone was seen (once, few, many), or a class if it is expanded.

>TRBV25-1|TRBD2|.|11|TRBJ2-7
CASRAGGEQYF
TGTGCCAGCAGGGCGGGGGGCGAGCAGTACTTC
>TRBV7-3|TRBD1|.|15|TRBJ2-5
CASSSGTASQETQYF
TGTGCCAGCAGTTCGGGGACAGCTTCCCAAGAGACCCAGTACTTC
>TRBV4-1|.|few|13|TRBJ2-5
CASSPLIQETQYF
TGCGCCAGCAGCCCCCTGATCCAAGAGACCCAGTACTTC
>TRBV11-2|.|.|15|TRBJ2-5
CASSLDWSVQETQYF
TGTGCCAGCAGCTTAGATTGGTCGGTGCAAGAGACCCAGTACTTC
>TRBV27|.|few|13|TRBJ2-5
CASSANLAGTQYF
TGTGCCAGCAGTGCAAACCTAGCAGGGACCCAGTACTTC
>TRBV6-6|TRBD2|.|16|TRBJ2-2
CASSSREGTNTGELFF
TGTGCCAGCAGCTCAAGGGAGGGGACGAACACCGGGGAGCTGTTTTTT
>TRBV5-1|.|.|14|TRBJ2-7
CASSLGFDSYEQYF
TGCGCCAGCAGCTTGGGATTCGACTCCTACGAGCAGTACTTC
>TRBV7-7|.|many|14|TRBJ1-1
CASSSAPQNTEAFF
TGTGCTAGCAGCTCCGCTCCCCAGAACACTGAAGCTTTCTTT
>TRBV2|TRBD1|few|17|TRBJ2-7
CASSEPPPGQGADEQYF
TGTGCCAGCAGTGAACCTCCTCCGGGACAGGGGGCAGACGAGCAGTACTTC
>TRBV12-3/TRBV12-4|TRBD1|few|16|TRBJ2-4
CASTTPTDRAQNIQYF
TGTGCCAGCACCACTCCGACCGACAGGGCCCAAAACATTCAGTACTTC
>TRBV12-3/TRBV12-4|TRBD2|few|14|TRBJ2-1
CASSALGGGLEQFF
TGTGCCAGCAGTGCTCTTGGCGGGGGGCTCGAGCAGTTCTTC
>TRBV9|.|.|12|TRBJ2-2
CASGQGTGELFF
TGTGCCAGTGGGCAGGGTACCGGGGAGCTGTTTTTT
>TRBV12-3/TRBV12-4|TRBD2|many|18|TRBJ2-3
CASSRDWASGGATDTQYF
TGTGCCAGCAGTCGCGACTGGGCTAGCGGGGGGGCTACAGATACGCAGTATTTT
>TRBV28|TRBD1|.|16|TRBJ1-1
CASSDGDSLMNTEAFF
TGTGCCAGCAGTGACGGGGACAGCCTCATGAACACTGAAGCTTTCTTT
>TRBV10-1|TRBD2|.|15|TRBJ2-1
CASSESTSGYNEQFF
TGCGCCAGCAGTGAGTCGACTAGCGGCTACAATGAGCAGTTCTTC
>TRBV6-5|.|.|14|TRBJ1-2
CASSYSSQGYGYTF
TGTGCCAGCAGTTACTCATCCCAGGGATATGGCTACACCTTC
>TRBV5-1|.|many|13|TRBJ1-1
CASSLRGNTEAFF
TGTGCCAGCAGTTTAAGGGGGAACACTGAAGCTTTCTTT
>TRBV4-1|TRBD2|many|18|TRBJ2-7
CASSPGTSGGPSSYEQYF
TGCGCCAGCAGCCCAGGGACTAGCGGGGGCCCTAGCTCCTACGAGCAGTACTTC
>TRBV5-1|TRBD2|few|17|TRBJ2-5
CASSSPRRGGSQETQYF
TGCGCCAGCAGCTCCCCGCGGCGGGGGGGCTCCCAAGAGACCCAGTACTTC
>TRBV4-3|.|.|16|TRBJ2-3
CASSQATGYDTDTQYF
TGCGCCAGCAGCCAAGCGACAGGATATGACACAGATACGCAGTATTTT
>TRBV10-3|TRBD2|.|16|TRBJ2-5
CAISERSSGGQETQYF
TGTGCCATCAGTGAGCGCTCTAGCGGGGGCCAAGAGACCCAGTACTTC
>TRBV13|.|.|15|TRBJ2-7
CASSLRGTREFEQYF
TGTGCCAGCAGCTTACGAGGGACACGGGAGTTCGAGCAGTACTTC
>TRBV18|.|.|13|TRBJ2-3
CASSSDSGDTQYF
TGTGCCAGCTCATCTGATTCGGGTGATACGCAGTATTTT
>TRBV7-2|.|few|12|TRBJ1-1
CATEDQGSEAFF
TGTGCCACCGAGGACCAGGGGTCTGAAGCTTTCTTT
>TRBV29-1|.|few|11|TRBJ1-1
CSGGRQTEAFF
TGCAGCGGGGGACGACAGACTGAAGCTTTCTTT
>TRBV9|.|few|16|TRBJ2-1
CASSVVLKSSYNEQFF
TGTGCCAGCAGCGTAGTGTTAAAGAGCTCCTACAATGAGCAGTTCTTC
>TRBV6-5|.|many|16|TRBJ2-3
CASSYSPSVLGPTQYF
TGTGCCAGCAGTTACTCCCCCTCCGTGCTGGGGCCCACCCAGTATTTT
>TRBV7-7|TRBD1|many|14|TRBJ2-5
CASSLWTGGETQYF
TGTGCTAGCAGCTTGTGGACAGGGGGAGAGACCCAGTACTTC
>TRBV7-6|.|.|17|TRBJ2-5
CASSSRIPGHLQETQYF
TGTGCCAGCAGCTCTCGAATACCGGGACACCTCCAAGAGACCCAGTACTTC
>TRBV7-9|.|.|17|TRBJ1-3
CASSESPMIFSGNTIYF
TGTGCCAGCAGCGAAAGTCCGATGATCTTCTCTGGAAACACCATATATTTT
>TRBV11-2|.|.|18|TRBJ1-4
CASSPTFANRITNEKLFF
TGTGCCAGCAGCCCTACCTTCGCAAACAGGATAACTAATGAAAAACTGTTTTTT
>TRBV4-1|.|few|15|TRBJ2-2
CASSQDPGPSGELFF
TGCGCCAGCAGCCAAGATCCCGGCCCTTCCGGGGAGCTGTTTTTT
>TRBV11-2|.|few|16|TRBJ1-5
CASSPGAEGGLQPQHF
TGTGCCAGCAGCCCAGGGGCGGAAGGAGGGCTTCAGCCCCAGCATTTT
>TRBV7-9|.|few|15|TRBJ2-3
CASSYPGGGTDTQYF
TGTGCCAGCAGCTACCCTGGGGGCGGCACAGATACGCAGTATTTT
>TRBV4-1|.|.|14|TRBJ1-4
CASSPGGHDEKLFF
TGCGCCAGCAGCCCCGGGGGACACGATGAAAAACTGTTTTTT
>TRBV20-1|TRBD2|few|13|TRBJ2-7
CSARAGGSYEQYF
TGCAGTGCTAGGGCGGGGGGCTCCTACGAGCAGTACTTC
>TRBV29-1|TRBD1|few|14|TRBJ2-4
CSVDLGTGKNIQYF
TGCAGCGTGGACCTTGGGACAGGGAAAAACATTCAGTACTTC
>TRBV5-1|.|many|14|TRBJ2-1
CASSPLGQGVERFF
TGCGCCAGCAGCCCCCTAGGGCAAGGGGTAGAGAGGTTCTTC
>TRBV14|.|many|12|TRBJ2-1
CASSQANYEQFF
TGTGCCAGCAGCCAAGCCAACTATGAGCAGTTCTTC
>TRBV7-9|TRBD1|.|15|TRBJ2-5
CASRTGQGPQETQYF
TGTGCCAGCAGAACGGGACAGGGGCCCCAAGAGACCCAGTACTTC
>TRBV7-3|TRBD2|.|15|TRBJ2-7
CASSYGLAGAYEQYF
TGTGCCAGCAGCTATGGACTAGCGGGCGCCTACGAGCAGTACTTC
>TRBV7-2|TRBD1|few|16|TRBJ1-5
CASSLSDRAPNQPQHF
TGTGCCAGCAGCTTATCCGACAGGGCGCCCAATCAGCCCCAGCATTTT
>TRBV7-3|TRBD1|.|15|TRBJ1-4
CASSENVGTAEKLFF
TGTGCCAGCAGCGAAAATGTGGGGACAGCTGAAAAACTGTTTTTT
>TRBV28|TRBD2|few|13|TRBJ2-1
CASMRLANNEQFF
TGTGCCAGCATGCGACTAGCCAACAATGAGCAGTTCTTC
>TRBV6-2/TRBV6-3|.|.|11|TRBJ1-2
CASRSGSGYTF
TGTGCCAGCAGGTCGGGGAGTGGCTACACCTTC
>TRBV29-1|TRBD1|.|14|TRBJ2-1
CSVNTGVAPNEQFF
TGCAGCGTTAACACAGGGGTGGCTCCCAATGAGCAGTTCTTC
>TRBV5-6|.|.|14|TRBJ2-4
CASSLDLAKNIQYF
TGTGCCAGCAGCCTAGACCTAGCCAAAAACATTCAGTACTTC
>TRBV7-9|TRBD1|.|14|TRBJ2-3
CASSFQGVPDTQYF
TGTGCCAGCAGCTTCCAGGGGGTCCCAGATACGCAGTATTTT
>TRBV27|TRBD1|.|15|TRBJ2-1
CASSPDRVAYNEQFF
TGTGCCAGCAGTCCCGACAGGGTAGCCTACAATGAGCAGTTCTTC